These T cell receptor beta chains were read from a single sample in a study of T cell responses to AZD1222 COVID-19 vaccine. Only in-frame clones appear in the TCRdb table, and some are missing; sequencing was by immunoSEQ multiplex PCR. In the table there are 160,000 or so clones, around 85% of which are singletons. The source material was peripheral blood, sampled after recovery from COVID-19. These receptors were taken from an adult who had recovered from COVID-19. Both conserved end residues are part of each CDR3. The order of the fields is clone size, J gene, V gene, CDR3 protein. A row's size may be missing; if present it is once, few, many or a size class.

once TRBJ1-2 TRBV29-1 CSVEGGRAYYGYTF
once TRBJ2-5 TRBV2 CASSVRGLETQYF
. TRBJ1-2 TRBV6-5 CASSRDGANYGYTF
. TRBJ2-5 TRBV29-1 CSVWTGQETQYF
. TRBJ2-1 TRBV6-5 CASSKLAGEQFF
. TRBJ2-3 TRBV5-1 CASSLPGLASTYTQYF
. TRBJ2-2 TRBV7-2 CASSPDPGTGELFF
. TRBJ2-3 TRBV27 CASSLGTSGTPTDTQYF
once TRBJ1-2 TRBV5-5 CASSPRVDQIFNYGYTF
. TRBJ2-1 TRBV12-3/TRBV12-4 CASSQGVHEQFF
. TRBJ2-1 TRBV27 CASSLVSMSWGPYNEQFF
. TRBJ2-7 TRBV9 CASSVGIGGRDRYEQYF
. TRBJ1-1 TRBV6-5 CASSLSFTGDPEAFF
. TRBJ1-5 TRBV15 CATSSTGGSNQPQHF
. TRBJ1-1 TRBV29-1 CSVAPGDTEAFF
. TRBJ1-2 TRBV29-1 CSGDRGGGYTF
. TRBJ1-4 TRBV4-1 CASSQWVREENEKLFF
. TRBJ1-2 TRBV19 CASSIPTDYGYTF
. TRBJ2-1 TRBV11-2 CASSLVVGPPYNEQFF
. TRBJ1-5 TRBV2 CASSEEGGPQHF
. TRBJ2-7 TRBV4-2 CASSQDWRRGGPIYEQYF
. TRBJ2-5 TRBV7-3 CASSWGQGGTQYF
. TRBJ2-1 TRBV6-2/TRBV6-3 CASSLAGPRGNEQFF
. TRBJ2-3 TRBV4-1 CASSPPGTDTQYF
. TRBJ1-2 TRBV28 CASSNLQGERGYTF
. TRBJ2-7 TRBV28 CASRFVDRDEQYF
. TRBJ2-5 TRBV2 CASSQTVQETQYF
. TRBJ2-2 TRBV4-1 CASSLTGGIAGELFF